This T cell receptor (beta chain) was found in a study of T-cell reconstitution after alpha-beta-depleted transplantation in children. Study-level points and caveats: There were some patients whose high TCRbeta diversity at day 60 came from surviving recipient T cells and thymic progenitors. The main origin of T-cell counts and diversity one year after transplant was newly produced T cells. Reported findings indicate that, about two months after transplant, alpha-beta T cells came from several hundred expanded clones, which were derived from non-depleted graft cells.

In germline, CDR1 is SGHAT, CDR2 FQNNGV. V dropped 3 bases and J dropped 5 bases, with 19 bases sitting between them. The CDR3 has 16 amino acids. Regarding this clonotype: As yet, its antigen is unknown.

A TCRbeta library incorporating unique molecular identifiers was prepared. TCRdb re-called the PCR reads through MiXCR, storing one row per CDR3 protein. The data show approximately 980,000 distinct CDR3 sequences, about 26% seen once. Sequenced here: PBMCs, mostly from graft donor cells, sampled 360 days after TCRalphabeta/CD19-depleted stem cell transplant. The source is a boy in the first two years of life who had a stem cell transplant for SCID, so the T cells may come from the graft donor. This chain uses TRBV11-2 with TRBJ1-2; D uncertain. The CDR3 is CASSFVTPRAEYGYTF. In DNA form, the CDR3 reads TGTGCCAGCAGCTTTGTTACCCCCCGGGCTGAGTATGGCTACACCTTC.